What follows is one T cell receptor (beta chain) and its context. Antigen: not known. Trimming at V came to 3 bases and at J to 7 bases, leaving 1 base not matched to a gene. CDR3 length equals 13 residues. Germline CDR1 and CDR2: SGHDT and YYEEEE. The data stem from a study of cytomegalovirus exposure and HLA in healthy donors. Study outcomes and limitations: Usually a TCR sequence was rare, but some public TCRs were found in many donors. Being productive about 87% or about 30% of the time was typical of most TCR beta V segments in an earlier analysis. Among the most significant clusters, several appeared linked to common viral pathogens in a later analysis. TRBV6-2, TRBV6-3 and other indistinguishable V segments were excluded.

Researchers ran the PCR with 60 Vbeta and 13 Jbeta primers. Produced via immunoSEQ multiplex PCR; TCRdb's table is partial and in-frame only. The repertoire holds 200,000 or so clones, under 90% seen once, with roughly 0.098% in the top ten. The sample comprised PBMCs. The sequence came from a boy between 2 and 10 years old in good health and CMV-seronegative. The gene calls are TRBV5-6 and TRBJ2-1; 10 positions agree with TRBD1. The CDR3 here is CASSWGQGNEQFF. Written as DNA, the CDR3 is TGTGCCAGCAGCTGGGGACAGGGGAATGAGCAGTTCTTC. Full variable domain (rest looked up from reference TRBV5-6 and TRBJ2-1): DAGVTQSPTHLIKTRGQQVTLRCSPKSGHDTVSWYQQALGQGPQFIFQYYEEEERQRGNFPDRFSGHQFPNYSSELNVNALLLGDSALYLCASSWGQGNEQFFGPGTRLTVL.